The present T cell receptor (beta chain) was sequenced within a study of T-cell memory formation after mild COVID-19. In the study overall: Largely donor-specific sequence clusters came from a couple of donors.

Each CDR3 protein is one row after TCRdb ran MiXCR on the 5' RACE reads. Found here are about 390,000 distinct CDR3 sequences, roughly 15% of them singletons; the top ten hold about 22%. V gave up 2 bases and J gave up 3 bases; unmatched junction bases: 2. The CDR3 runs 15 residues. Germline V CDR1 and CDR2: MGHRA, YSYEKL. Many counts were recorded for this clonotype. The receptor's source is a man aged 18 to 29 who had mild COVID-19 (a few samples of this study predate the infection). Cell type and time point are not known. The sample comprised PBMCs or a T cell subset sorted from them (not recorded which). This sequence joins TRBV4-1 and TRBJ2-7, with 12 bases identical to TRBD2. CDR3 in DNA: TGCGCCAGCAGCCAACGACTAGCGGGGGTCTACGAGCAGTACTTC. Translated, it gives CASSQRLAGVYEQYF.